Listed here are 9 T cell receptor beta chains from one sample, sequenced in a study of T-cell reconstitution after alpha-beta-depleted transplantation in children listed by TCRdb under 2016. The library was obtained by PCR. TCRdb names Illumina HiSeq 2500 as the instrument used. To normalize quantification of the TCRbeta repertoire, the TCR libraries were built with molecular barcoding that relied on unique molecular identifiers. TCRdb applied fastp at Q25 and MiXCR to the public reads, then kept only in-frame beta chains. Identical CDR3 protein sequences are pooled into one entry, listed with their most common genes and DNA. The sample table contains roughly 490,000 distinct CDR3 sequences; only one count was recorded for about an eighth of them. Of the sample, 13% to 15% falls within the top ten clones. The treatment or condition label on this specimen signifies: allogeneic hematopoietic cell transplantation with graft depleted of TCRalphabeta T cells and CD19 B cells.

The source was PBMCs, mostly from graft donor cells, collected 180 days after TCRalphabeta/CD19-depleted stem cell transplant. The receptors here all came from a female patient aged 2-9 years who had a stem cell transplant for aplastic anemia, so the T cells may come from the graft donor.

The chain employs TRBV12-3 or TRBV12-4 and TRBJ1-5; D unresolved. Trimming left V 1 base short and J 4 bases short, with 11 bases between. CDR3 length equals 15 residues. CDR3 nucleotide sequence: TGTGCCAGCAGTTTAGAAAGGGCCGGGAATCAGCCCCAGCATTTT. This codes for CASSLERAGNQPQHF.

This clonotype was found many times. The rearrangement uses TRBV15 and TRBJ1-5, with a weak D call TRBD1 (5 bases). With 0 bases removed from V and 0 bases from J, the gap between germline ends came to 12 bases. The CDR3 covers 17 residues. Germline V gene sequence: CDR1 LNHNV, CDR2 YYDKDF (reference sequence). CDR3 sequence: CATSRDWAGTSNQPQHF. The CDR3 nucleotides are TGTGCCACCAGCAGAGATTGGGCGGGGACTAGCAATCAGCCCCAGCATTTT.

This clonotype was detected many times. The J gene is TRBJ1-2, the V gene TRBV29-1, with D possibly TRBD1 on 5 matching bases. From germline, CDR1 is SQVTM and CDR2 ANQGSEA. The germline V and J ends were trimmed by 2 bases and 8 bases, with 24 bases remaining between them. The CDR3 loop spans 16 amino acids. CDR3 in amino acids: CSVERPPEGRTGGYTF. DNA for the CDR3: TGCAGCGTTGAAAGGCCCCCGGAGGGGCGTACGGGAGGCTACACCTTC.

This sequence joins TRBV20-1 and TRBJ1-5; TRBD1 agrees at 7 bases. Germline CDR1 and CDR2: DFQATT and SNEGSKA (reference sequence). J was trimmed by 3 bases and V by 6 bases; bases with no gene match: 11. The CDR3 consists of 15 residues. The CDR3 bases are TGCAGTGCCTCCAGGGGGGCGCGCCTCAATCAGCCCCAGCATTTT. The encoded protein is CSASRGARLNQPQHF.

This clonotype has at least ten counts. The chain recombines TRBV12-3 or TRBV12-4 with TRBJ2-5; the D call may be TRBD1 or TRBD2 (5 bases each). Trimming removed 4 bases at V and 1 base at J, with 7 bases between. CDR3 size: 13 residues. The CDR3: CASSYGAQETQYF. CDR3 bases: TGTGCCAGCAGTTACGGGGCCCAAGAGACCCAGTACTTC.

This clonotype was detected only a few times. Written as DNA, the CDR3 is TGTGCCAGCACCCCTGGGGGGACAACCTATGGCTACACCTTC. This gives the protein CASTPGGTTYGYTF. The V gene is TRBV28, the J gene TRBJ1-2, with D tentatively TRBD1 (6 bases). The V gene lost 7 bases and the J gene lost 4 bases, with 16 bases spanning the gap. Per the germline V gene, CDR1 is MDHEN and CDR2 is SYDVKM. The CDR3 length is 14 residues.

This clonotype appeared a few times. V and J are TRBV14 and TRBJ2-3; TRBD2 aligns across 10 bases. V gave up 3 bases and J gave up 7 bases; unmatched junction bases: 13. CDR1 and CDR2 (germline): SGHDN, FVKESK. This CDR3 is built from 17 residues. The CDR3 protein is CASSHGPASGRVNTQYF. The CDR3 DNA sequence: TGTGCCAGCAGCCACGGTCCGGCTAGCGGGAGAGTCAATACGCAGTATTTT.

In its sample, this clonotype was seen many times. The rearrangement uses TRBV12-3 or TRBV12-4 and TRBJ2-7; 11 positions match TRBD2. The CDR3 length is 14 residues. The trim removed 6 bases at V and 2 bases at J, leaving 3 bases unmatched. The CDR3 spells CASRPGLAAYEQYF. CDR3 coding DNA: TGTGCCAGCAGGCCGGGACTAGCGGCCTACGAGCAGTACTTC.

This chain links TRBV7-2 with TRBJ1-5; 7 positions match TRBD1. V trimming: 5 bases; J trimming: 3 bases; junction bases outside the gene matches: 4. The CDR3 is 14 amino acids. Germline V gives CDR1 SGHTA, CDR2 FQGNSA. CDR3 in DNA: TGTGCCAGCAGCCCGACAGGGTACAATCAGCCCCAGCATTTT. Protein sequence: CASSPTGYNQPQHF. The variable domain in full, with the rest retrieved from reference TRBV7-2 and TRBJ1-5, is GAGVSQSPSNKVTEKGKDVELRCDPISGHTALYWYRQSLGQGLEFLIYFQGNSAPDKSGLPSDRFSAERTGGSVSTLTIQRTQQEDSAVYLCASSPTGYNQPQHFGDGTRLSIL.